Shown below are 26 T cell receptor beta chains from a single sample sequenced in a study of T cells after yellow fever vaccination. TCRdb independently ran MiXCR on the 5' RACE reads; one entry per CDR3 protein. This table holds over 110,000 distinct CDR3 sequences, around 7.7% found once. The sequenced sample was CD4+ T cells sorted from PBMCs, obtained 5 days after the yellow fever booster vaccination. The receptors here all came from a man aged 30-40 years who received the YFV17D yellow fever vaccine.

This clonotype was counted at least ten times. This CDR3 is CASSFYRGQGRETQYF. The CDR3 nucleotides read TGTGCCAGCAGCTTCTACAGGGGGCAGGGGAGAGAGACCCAGTACTTC. The V call is TRBV5-5, the J call TRBJ2-5, with 9 positions matching TRBD1. The length of the CDR3 is 16 residues. V dropped 2 bases and J dropped 4; count of bases not matched to a gene: 9. CDR1 is SGHKS, CDR2 YYEKEE, per germline (reference sequence).

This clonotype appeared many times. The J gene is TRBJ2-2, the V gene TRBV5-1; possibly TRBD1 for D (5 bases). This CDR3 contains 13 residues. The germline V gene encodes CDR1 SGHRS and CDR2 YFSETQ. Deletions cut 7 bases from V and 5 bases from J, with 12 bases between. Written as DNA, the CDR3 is TGCGCCAGCCGAAGGGGCGATACCGGGGAGCTGTTTTTT. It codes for CASRRGDTGELFF. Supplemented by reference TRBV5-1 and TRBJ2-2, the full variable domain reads KAGVTQTPRYLIKTRGQQVTLSCSPISGHRSVSWYQQTPGQGLQFLFEYFSETQRNKGNFPGRFSGRQFSNSRSEMNVSTLELGDSALYLCASRRGDTGELFFGEGSRLTVL.

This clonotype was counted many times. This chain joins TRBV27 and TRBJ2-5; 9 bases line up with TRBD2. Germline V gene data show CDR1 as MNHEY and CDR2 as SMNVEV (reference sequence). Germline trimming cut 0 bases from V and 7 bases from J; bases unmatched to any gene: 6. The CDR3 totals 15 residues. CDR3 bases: TGTGCCAGCAGTTTATCTCCGGGACTAGCTGTGACCCAGTACTTC. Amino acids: CASSLSPGLAVTQYF.

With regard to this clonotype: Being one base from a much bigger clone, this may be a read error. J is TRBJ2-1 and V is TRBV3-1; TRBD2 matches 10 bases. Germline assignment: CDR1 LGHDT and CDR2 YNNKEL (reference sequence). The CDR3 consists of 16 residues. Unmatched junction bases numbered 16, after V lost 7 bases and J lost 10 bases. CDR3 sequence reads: CASIPFSSGRSQEQFF. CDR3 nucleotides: TGTGCCAGCATCCCATTTTCTAGCGGGAGATCACAAGAGCAGTTCTTC.

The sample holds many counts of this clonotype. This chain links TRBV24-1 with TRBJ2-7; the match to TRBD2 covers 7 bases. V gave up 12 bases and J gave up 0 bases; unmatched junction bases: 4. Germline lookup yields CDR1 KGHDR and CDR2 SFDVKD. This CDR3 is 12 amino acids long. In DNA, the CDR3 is TGTGCCCCCCGGGAGGTCTCCTACGAGCAGTACTTC. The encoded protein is CAPREVSYEQYF.

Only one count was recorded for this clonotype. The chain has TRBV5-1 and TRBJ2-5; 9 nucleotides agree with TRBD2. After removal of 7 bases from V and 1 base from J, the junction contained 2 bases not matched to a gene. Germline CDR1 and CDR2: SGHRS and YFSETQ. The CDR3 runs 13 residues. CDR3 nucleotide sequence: TGCGCCAGCGCGACTAGCGGCCAAGAGACCCAGTACTTC. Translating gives CASATSGQETQYF. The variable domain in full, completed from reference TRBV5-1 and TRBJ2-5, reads KAGVTQTPRYLIKTRGQQVTLSCSPISGHRSVSWYQQTPGQGLQFLFEYFSETQRNKGNFPGRFSGRQFSNSRSEMNVSTLELGDSALYLCASATSGQETQYFGPGTRLLVL.

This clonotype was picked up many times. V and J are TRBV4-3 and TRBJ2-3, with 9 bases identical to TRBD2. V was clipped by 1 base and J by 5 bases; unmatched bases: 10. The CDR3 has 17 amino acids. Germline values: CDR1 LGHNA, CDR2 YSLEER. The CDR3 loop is CASSQGPAGGSGDTQYF. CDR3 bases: TGCGCCAGCAGCCAAGGGCCAGCGGGAGGTTCTGGAGATACGCAGTATTTT.

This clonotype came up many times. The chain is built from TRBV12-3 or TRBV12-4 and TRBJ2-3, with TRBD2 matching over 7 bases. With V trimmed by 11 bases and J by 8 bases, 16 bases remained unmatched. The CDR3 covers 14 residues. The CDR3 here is CASRPRLAVGTQYF. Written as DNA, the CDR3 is TGTGCCTCACGTCCCAGGCTAGCGGTCGGTACGCAGTATTTT.

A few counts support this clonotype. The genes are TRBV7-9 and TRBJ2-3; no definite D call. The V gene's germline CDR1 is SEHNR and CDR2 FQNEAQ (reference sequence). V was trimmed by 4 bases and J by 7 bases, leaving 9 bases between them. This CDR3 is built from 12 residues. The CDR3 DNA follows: TGTGCCAGCAGCTCTGGCTCGAATACGCAGTATTTT. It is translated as CASSSGSNTQYF.

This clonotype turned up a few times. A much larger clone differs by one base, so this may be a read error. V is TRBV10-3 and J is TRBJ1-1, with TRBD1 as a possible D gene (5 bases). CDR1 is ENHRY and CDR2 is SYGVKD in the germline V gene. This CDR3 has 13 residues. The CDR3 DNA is TGTGCCATCAGTGAGAAGGGGAACGCTGAAGCTTTCTTT. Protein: CAISEKGNAEAFF.

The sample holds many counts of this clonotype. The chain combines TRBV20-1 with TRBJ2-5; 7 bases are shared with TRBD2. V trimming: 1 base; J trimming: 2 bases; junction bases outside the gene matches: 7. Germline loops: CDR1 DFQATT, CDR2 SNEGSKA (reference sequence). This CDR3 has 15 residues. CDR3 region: CSARGRGAGQETQYF. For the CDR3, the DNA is TGCAGTGCTAGAGGGCGGGGAGCGGGGCAAGAGACCCAGTACTTC.

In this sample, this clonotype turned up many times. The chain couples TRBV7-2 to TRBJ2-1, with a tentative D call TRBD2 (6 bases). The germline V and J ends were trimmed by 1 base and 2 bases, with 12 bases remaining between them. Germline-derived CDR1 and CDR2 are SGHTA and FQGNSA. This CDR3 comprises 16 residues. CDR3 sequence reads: CASSLDSSAPYNEQFF. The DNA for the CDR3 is TGTGCCAGCAGCTTAGACTCTAGCGCTCCCTACAATGAGCAGTTCTTC.

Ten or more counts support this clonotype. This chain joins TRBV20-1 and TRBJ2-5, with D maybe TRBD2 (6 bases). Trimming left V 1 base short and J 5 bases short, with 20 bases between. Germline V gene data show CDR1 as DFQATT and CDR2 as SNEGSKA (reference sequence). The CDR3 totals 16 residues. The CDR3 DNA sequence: TGCAGTGCTAGAGGCCCCTCGGAGGGTAGAAGGGAGACCCAGTACTTC. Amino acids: CSARGPSEGRRETQYF.

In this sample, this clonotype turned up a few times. The CDR3 DNA reads TGTGCTAGTGGTTTGGTAGTGTCAGGGGGCTCCCATGAGCAGTTCTTC. The encoded protein is CASGLVVSGGSHEQFF. The chain carries TRBV12-5 and TRBJ2-1, with 8 positions matching TRBD1. The germline gives CDR1 LGHNT, CDR2 FRNRAP. With V trimmed by 0 bases and J by 8 bases, 9 bases remained unmatched. The CDR3 totals 16 residues.

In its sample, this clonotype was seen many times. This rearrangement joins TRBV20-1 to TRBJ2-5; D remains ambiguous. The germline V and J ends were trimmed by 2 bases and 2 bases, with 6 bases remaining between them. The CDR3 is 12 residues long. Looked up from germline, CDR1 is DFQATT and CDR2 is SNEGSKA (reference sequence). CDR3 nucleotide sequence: TGCAGTGCTAGATACGGTCAAGAGACCCAGTACTTC. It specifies CSARYGQETQYF.

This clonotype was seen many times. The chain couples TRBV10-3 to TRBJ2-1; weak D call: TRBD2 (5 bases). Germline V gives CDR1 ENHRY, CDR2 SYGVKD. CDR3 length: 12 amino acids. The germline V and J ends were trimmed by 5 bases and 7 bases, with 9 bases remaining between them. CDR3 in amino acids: CAISPTSNEQFF. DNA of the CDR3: TGTGCCATCAGTCCAACTAGTAATGAGCAGTTCTTC.

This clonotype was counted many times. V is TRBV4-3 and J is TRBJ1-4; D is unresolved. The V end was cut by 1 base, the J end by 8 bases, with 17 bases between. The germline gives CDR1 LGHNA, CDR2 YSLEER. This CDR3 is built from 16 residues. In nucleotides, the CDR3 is TGCGCCAGCAGCCAAGCCGGATGGGATACGAACGAAAAACTGTTTTTT. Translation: CASSQAGWDTNEKLFF.

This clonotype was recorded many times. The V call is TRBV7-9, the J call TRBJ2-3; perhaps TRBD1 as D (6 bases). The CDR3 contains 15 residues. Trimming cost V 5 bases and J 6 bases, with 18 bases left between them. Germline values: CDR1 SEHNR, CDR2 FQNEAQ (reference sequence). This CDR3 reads CASSLGGGLTDTQYF. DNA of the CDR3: TGTGCCAGCAGCCTTGGGGGCGGCCTGACGGATACGCAGTATTTT.

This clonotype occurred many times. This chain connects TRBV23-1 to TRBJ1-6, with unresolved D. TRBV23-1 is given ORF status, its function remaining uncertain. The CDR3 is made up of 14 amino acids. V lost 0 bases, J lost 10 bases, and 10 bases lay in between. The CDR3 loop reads CASSQSRLRSPLHF. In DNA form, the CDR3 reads TGCGCCAGCAGTCAATCCAGGCTGAGATCACCCCTCCACTTT.

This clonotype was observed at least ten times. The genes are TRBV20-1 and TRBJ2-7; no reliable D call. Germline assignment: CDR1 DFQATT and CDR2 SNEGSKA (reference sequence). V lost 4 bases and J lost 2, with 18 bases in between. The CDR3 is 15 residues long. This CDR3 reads CSATYGGFPTYEQYF. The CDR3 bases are TGCAGTGCTACGTATGGTGGCTTTCCAACCTACGAGCAGTACTTC.

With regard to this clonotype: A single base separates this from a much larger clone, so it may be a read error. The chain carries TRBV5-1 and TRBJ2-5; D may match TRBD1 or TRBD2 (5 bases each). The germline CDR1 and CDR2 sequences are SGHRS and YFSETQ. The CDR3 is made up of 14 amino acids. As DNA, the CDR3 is TGCGCCAGCAGCTTGACCGGGGCCCAAGAGACCCTGTACTTC. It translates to CASSLTGAQETLYF. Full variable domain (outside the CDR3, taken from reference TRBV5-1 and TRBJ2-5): KAGVTQTPRYLIKTRGQQVTLSCSPISGHRSVSWYQQTPGQGLQFLFEYFSETQRNKGNFPGRFSGRQFSNSRSEMNVSTLELGDSALYLCASSLTGAQETLYFGPGTRLLVL.

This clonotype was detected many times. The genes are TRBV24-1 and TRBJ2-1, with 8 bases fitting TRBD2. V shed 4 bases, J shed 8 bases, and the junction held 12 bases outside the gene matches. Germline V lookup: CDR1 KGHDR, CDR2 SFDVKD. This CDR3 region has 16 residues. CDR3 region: CATSDFSGSLSDEQFF. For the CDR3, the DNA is TGTGCCACCAGTGACTTCAGCGGGAGTTTAAGCGATGAGCAGTTCTTC.

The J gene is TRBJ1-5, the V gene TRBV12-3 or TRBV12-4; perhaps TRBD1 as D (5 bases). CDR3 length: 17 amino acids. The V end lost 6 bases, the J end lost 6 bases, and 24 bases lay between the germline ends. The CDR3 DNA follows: TGTGCCAGCAGCCCAGCAGTATCCGGGACTGTGGCTCAGCCCCAGCATTTT. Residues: CASSPAVSGTVAQPQHF.

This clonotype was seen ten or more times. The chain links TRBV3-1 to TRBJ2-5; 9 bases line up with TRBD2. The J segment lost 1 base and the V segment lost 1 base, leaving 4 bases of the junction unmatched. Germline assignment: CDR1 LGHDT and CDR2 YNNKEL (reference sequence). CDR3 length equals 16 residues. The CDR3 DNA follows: TGTGCCAGCAGCCAAGTTCGCGGGAGGGGCCAAGAGACCCAGTACTTC. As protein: CASSQVRGRGQETQYF.

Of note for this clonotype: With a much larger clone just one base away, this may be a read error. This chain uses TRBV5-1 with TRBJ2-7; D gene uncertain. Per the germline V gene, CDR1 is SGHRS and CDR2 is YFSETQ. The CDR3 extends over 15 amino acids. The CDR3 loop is CASSSSPGFSYDQYF. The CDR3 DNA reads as TGCGCCAGCAGCAGCTCACCGGGTTTCTCCTACGACCAGTACTTC.

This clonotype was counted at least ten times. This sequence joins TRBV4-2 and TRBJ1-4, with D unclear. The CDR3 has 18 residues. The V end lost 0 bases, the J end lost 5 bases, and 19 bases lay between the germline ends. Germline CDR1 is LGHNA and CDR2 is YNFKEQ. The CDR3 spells CASSQDSFFGSHNEKLFF. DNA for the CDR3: TGTGCCAGCAGCCAAGATTCATTCTTCGGGAGTCACAATGAAAAACTGTTTTTT.